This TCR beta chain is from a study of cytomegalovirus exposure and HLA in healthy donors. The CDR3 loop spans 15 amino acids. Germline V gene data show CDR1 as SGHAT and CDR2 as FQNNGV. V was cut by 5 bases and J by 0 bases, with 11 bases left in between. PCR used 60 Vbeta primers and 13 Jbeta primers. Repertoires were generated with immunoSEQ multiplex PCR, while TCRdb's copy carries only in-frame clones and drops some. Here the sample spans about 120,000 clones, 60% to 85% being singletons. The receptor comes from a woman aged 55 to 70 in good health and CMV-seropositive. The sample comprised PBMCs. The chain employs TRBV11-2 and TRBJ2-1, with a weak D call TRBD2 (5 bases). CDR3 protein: CASSQRVYSYNEQFF. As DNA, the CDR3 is TGTGCCAGCAGCCAGAGGGTATACTCCTACAATGAGCAGTTCTTC.